This T cell receptor (beta chain) was retrieved from a study of identical twins. Each CDR3 protein is one row after TCRdb ran MiXCR on the 5' RACE reads. In the table there are 1.5 million or so distinct CDR3 sequences, less than 35% of which are singletons. Healthy Caucasian individuals made up all the donors. Study-wide points: Modelling underestimated the level of out-of-frame TCR alpha sharing observed in monozygotic twins.

V was clipped by 0 bases and J by 0 bases, with 14 bases between them. The CDR3 has 17 amino acids. CDR1 is MNHEY, CDR2 SVGAGI, per germline. As for this clonotype: Its antigen is currently unknown.

Sequencing was carried out using cord blood. The receptor's source is a newborn girl in good health. The chain couples TRBV6-5 to TRBJ1-1; TRBD1 is a possible D gene (6 bases). CDR3 amino acids: CASSYSQRTVMNTEAFF. The CDR3 nucleotides are TGTGCCAGCAGTTACTCGCAAAGGACAGTCATGAACACTGAAGCTTTCTTT.